Listed below are T cell receptor beta chains from one sample, sequenced in a study of blood T cell repertoires in COVID-19. Profiled with immunoSEQ multiplex PCR; TCRdb holds only in-frame clones, not every one. The table includes roughly 250,000 clones, approximately 91% detected once. Sequenced input: PBMCs or T cells enriched from blood (not recorded which). Source of these receptors: a woman in her thirties or forties with acute COVID-19. The CDR3 runs from the conserved cysteine through the conserved F or W.

J gene: TRBJ2-1
CDR3 length: 15
V gene: TRBV20-1
CDR3 protein: CSASLAGDSYNEQFF

J gene: TRBJ1-5
CDR3 length: 15
V gene: TRBV28
CDR3 protein: CASSWTGGVHQPQHF

J gene: TRBJ2-7
CDR3 length: 13
V gene: TRBV6-5
CDR3 protein: CASRGAPSHEQYF

J gene: TRBJ1-2
CDR3 length: 14
V gene: TRBV27
CDR3 protein: CASSAGQVNYGYTF

J gene: TRBJ1-6
CDR3 length: 15
V gene: TRBV18
CDR3 protein: CASSPGGLGETPLHF

J gene: TRBJ2-6
CDR3 length: 15
V gene: TRBV21-1
CDR3 protein: CASSKGGGGANVLTF

J gene: TRBJ2-3
CDR3 length: 14
V gene: TRBV5-6
CDR3 protein: CASSLRLGTDTQYF

J gene: TRBJ2-2
CDR3 length: 12
V gene: TRBV13
CDR3 protein: CASSSGTGELFF

J gene: TRBJ2-7
CDR3 length: 15
V gene: TRBV7-8
CDR3 protein: CASSDPGLAVYEQYF

J gene: TRBJ1-2
CDR3 length: 13
V gene: TRBV28
CDR3 protein: CASSPDRVNGYTF

J gene: TRBJ1-2
CDR3 length: 16
V gene: TRBV7-2
CDR3 protein: CASSATDRGSVYGYTF

J gene: TRBJ2-5
CDR3 length: 16
V gene: TRBV7-2
CDR3 protein: CASSLFIREAQETQYF

J gene: TRBJ2-6
CDR3 length: 18
V gene: TRBV24-1
CDR3 protein: CATSDFTAGETGANVLTF

J gene: TRBJ1-2
CDR3 length: 15
V gene: TRBV19
CDR3 protein: CASSIVPTSSSGYTF

J gene: TRBJ1-1
CDR3 length: 15
V gene: TRBV5-1
CDR3 protein: CASSLDTGDRTEAFF

J gene: TRBJ2-1
CDR3 length: 16
V gene: TRBV6-2/TRBV6-3
CDR3 protein: CASSYMRGSSYNEQFF

J gene: TRBJ1-5
CDR3 length: 14
V gene: TRBV24-1
CDR3 protein: CATSRQGKGQPQHF

J gene: TRBJ2-1
CDR3 length: 16
V gene: TRBV4-2
CDR3 protein: CASSQEAGEAYNEQFF

J gene: TRBJ1-6
CDR3 length: 15
V gene: TRBV11-2
CDR3 protein: CASSLVQGPNSPLHF

J gene: TRBJ1-1
CDR3 length: 13
V gene: TRBV6-5
CDR3 protein: CASSYSILAEAFF

J gene: TRBJ2-1
CDR3 length: 16
V gene: TRBV24-1
CDR3 protein: CATSDTGGAHYNEQFF

J gene: TRBJ1-2
CDR3 length: 16
V gene: TRBV5-1
CDR3 protein: CASSLETGGIDYGYTF

J gene: TRBJ1-6
CDR3 length: 18
V gene: TRBV7-9
CDR3 protein: CASSLDFGISRGRAAIHF

J gene: TRBJ1-2
CDR3 length: 15
V gene: TRBV4-1
CDR3 protein: CASSQGQGGGGGYTF

J gene: TRBJ1-2
CDR3 length: 15
V gene: TRBV10-1
CDR3 protein: CASFPEEAGGIGYTF

J gene: TRBJ1-1
CDR3 length: 12
V gene: TRBV2
CDR3 protein: CASRSEGRAAFF

J gene: TRBJ2-2
CDR3 length: 14
V gene: TRBV5-4
CDR3 protein: CASHSQGSTGELFF

J gene: TRBJ1-6
CDR3 length: 14
V gene: TRBV11-1
CDR3 protein: CASSLQAYNSPLHF

J gene: TRBJ1-2
CDR3 length: 16
V gene: TRBV7-8
CDR3 protein: CASSLGGQTRNYGYTF

J gene: TRBJ2-1
CDR3 length: 14
V gene: TRBV9
CDR3 protein: CASSVLAVSNEQFF

J gene: TRBJ2-7
CDR3 length: 15
V gene: TRBV28
CDR3 protein: CASIENFAGGREQYF

J gene: TRBJ2-2
CDR3 length: 13
V gene: TRBV29-1
CDR3 protein: CSVVAGRDGELFF

J gene: TRBJ2-4
CDR3 length: 13
V gene: TRBV2
CDR3 protein: CASGRYRGDIQYF

J gene: TRBJ2-5
CDR3 length: 16
V gene: TRBV29-1
CDR3 protein: CSVEDLGRGMGETQYF

J gene: TRBJ2-1
CDR3 length: 15
V gene: TRBV19
CDR3 protein: CASSIGGLATNEQFF

J gene: TRBJ1-1
CDR3 length: 15
V gene: TRBV27
CDR3 protein: CASSLDRGIRTEAFF

J gene: TRBJ1-3
CDR3 length: 16
V gene: TRBV28
CDR3 protein: CASSSPSTGSGNTIYF

J gene: TRBJ2-2
CDR3 length: 12
V gene: TRBV13
CDR3 protein: CATRQGPGELFF

J gene: TRBJ2-5
CDR3 length: 13
V gene: TRBV7-3
CDR3 protein: CASSHDEGETQYF

J gene: TRBJ1-5
CDR3 length: 17
V gene: TRBV1
CDR3 protein: CTSKPGQGFYSNQPQHF

J gene: TRBJ2-3
CDR3 length: 21
V gene: TRBV7-8
CDR3 protein: CASSSYIRTSGRAGATDTQYF

J gene: TRBJ2-1
CDR3 length: 15
V gene: TRBV18
CDR3 protein: CASSPGTGGFNEQFF

J gene: TRBJ2-1
CDR3 length: 14
V gene: TRBV11-3
CDR3 protein: CASSLGGAYNEQFF

J gene: TRBJ2-6
CDR3 length: 16
V gene: TRBV3-1/TRBV3-2
CDR3 protein: CASSQRGGAGANVLTF

J gene: TRBJ1-5
CDR3 length: 14
V gene: TRBV2
CDR3 protein: CASSETGVVQPQHF

J gene: TRBJ1-1
CDR3 length: 13
V gene: TRBV30
CDR3 protein: CAWSRTGYTEAFF

J gene: TRBJ2-3
CDR3 length: 14
V gene: TRBV5-1
CDR3 protein: CASSLGARGDTQYF

J gene: TRBJ1-3
CDR3 length: 15
V gene: TRBV5-1
CDR3 protein: CASSSMTGPGNTIYF

J gene: TRBJ1-1
CDR3 length: 15
V gene: TRBV14
CDR3 protein: CASSRQGPNYTEAFF

J gene: TRBJ2-3
CDR3 length: 11
V gene: TRBV19
CDR3 protein: CASSIGDTQYF